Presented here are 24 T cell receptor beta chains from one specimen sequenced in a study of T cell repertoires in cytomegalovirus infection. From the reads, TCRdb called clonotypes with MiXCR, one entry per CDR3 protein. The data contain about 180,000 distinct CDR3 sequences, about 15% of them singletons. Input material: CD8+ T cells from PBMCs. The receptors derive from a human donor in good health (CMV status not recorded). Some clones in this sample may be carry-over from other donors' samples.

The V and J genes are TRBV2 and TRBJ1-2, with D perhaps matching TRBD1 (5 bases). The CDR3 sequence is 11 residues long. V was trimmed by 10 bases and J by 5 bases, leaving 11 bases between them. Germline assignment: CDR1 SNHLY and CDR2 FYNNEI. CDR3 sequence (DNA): TGTGCCACCGGGACGACTTATGGCTACACCTTC. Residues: CATGTTYGYTF.

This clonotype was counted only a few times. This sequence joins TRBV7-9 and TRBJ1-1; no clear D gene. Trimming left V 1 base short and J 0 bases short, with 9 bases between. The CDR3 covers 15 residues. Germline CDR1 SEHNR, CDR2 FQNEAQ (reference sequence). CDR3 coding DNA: TGTGCCAGCAGCTTAGTGATACAGATGAACACTGAAGCTTTCTTT. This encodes CASSLVIQMNTEAFF.

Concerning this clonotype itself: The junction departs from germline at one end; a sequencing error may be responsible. The CDR3 DNA reads as TGCGCCAGCAGCCAAGATTTCGGGTTTGAGGGCTACGAACAGTACTTC. Its translation: CASSQDFGFEGYEQYF. The rearrangement uses TRBV4-1 and TRBJ2-7; possible D gene TRBD2, 5 bases. CDR3 size: 16 residues. Looked up from germline, CDR1 is MGHRA and CDR2 is YSYEKL.

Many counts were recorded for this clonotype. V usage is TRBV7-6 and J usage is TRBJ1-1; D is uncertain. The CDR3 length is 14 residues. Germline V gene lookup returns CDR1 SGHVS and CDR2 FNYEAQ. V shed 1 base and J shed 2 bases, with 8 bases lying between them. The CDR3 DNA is TGTGCCAGCAGCTTAGGTTCCGACAACACTGAAGCTTTCTTT. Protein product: CASSLGSDNTEAFF.

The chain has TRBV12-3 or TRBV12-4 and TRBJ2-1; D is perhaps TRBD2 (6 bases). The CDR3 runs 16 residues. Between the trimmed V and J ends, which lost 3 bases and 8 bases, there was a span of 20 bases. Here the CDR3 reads CASSFFGRLAIHEQFF. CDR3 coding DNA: TGTGCCAGCAGTTTTTTTGGGCGGCTAGCGATACATGAGCAGTTCTTC.

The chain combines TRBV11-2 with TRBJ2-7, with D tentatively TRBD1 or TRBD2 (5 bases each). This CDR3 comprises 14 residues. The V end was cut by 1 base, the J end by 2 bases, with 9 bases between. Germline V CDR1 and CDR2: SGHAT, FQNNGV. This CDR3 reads CASSLGVGAYEQYF. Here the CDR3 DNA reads TGTGCCAGCAGCTTAGGTGTGGGGGCCTACGAGCAGTACTTC.

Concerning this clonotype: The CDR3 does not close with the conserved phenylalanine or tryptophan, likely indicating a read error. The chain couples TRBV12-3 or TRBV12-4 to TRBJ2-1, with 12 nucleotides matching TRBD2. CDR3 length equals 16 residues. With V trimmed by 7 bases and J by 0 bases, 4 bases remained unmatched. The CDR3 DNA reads TGTGCCAGCATGACTAGCGGGGGACCCTCCTACAATGAGCAGTTCTTA. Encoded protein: CASMTSGGPSYNEQFL.

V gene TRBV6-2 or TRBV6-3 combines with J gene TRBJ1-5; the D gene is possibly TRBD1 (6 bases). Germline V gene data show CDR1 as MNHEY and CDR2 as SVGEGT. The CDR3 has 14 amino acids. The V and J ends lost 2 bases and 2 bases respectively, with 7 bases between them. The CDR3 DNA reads TGTGCCAGCAGTTACCGACAGGGCAATCAGCCCCAGCATTTT. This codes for CASSYRQGNQPQHF.

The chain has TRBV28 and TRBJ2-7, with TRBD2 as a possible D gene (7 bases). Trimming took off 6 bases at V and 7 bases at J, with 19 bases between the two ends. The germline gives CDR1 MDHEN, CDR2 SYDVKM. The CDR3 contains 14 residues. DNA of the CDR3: TGTGCCAGCAGCCCTCAAAGGGGGGGGGAGGAGCAGTACTTC. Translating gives CASSPQRGGEEQYF. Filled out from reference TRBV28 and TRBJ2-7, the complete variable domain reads DVKVTQSSRYLVKRTGEKVFLECVQDMDHENMFWYRQDPGLGLRLIYFSYDVKMKEKGDIPEGYSVSREKKERFSLILESASTNQTSMYLCASSPQRGGEEQYFGPGTRLTVT.

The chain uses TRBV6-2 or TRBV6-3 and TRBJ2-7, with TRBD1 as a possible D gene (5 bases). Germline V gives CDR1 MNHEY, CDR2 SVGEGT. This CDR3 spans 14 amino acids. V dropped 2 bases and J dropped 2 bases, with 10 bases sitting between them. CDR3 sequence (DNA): TGTGCCAGCAGTTACCGACAGCCTCCCTACGAGCAGTACTTC. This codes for CASSYRQPPYEQYF.

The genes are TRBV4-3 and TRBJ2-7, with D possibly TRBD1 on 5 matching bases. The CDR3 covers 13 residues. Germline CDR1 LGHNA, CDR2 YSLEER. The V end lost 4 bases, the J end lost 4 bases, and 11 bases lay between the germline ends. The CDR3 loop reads CASSPFQGYEQYF. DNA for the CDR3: TGCGCCAGCAGCCCCTTCCAGGGTTACGAGCAGTACTTC.

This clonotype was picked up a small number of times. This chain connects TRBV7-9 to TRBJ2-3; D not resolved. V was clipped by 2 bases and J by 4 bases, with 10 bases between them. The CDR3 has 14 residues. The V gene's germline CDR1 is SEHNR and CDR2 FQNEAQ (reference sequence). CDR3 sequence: CASSLQVFPDTQYF. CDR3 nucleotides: TGTGCCAGCAGCTTACAGGTGTTCCCAGATACGCAGTATTTT.

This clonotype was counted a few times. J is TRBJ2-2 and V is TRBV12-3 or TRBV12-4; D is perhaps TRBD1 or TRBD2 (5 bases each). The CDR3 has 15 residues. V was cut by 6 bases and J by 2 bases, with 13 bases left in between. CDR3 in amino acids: CASSPGRPNTGELFF. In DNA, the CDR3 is TGTGCCAGCAGCCCAGGGAGACCTAACACCGGGGAGCTGTTTTTT.

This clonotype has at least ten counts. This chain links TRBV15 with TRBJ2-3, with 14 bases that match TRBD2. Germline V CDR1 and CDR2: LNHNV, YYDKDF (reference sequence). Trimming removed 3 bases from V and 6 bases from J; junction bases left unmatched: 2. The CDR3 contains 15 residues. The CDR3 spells CATSRTSGGADTQYF. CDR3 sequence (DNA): TGTGCCACCAGCAGGACTAGCGGGGGGGCCGATACGCAGTATTTT. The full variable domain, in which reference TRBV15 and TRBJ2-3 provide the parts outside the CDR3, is DAMVIQNPRYQVTQFGKPVTLSCSQTLNHNVMYWYQQKSSQAPKLLFHYYDKDFNNEADTPDNFQSRRPNTSFCFLDIRSPGLGDTAMYLCATSRTSGGADTQYFGPGTRLTVL.

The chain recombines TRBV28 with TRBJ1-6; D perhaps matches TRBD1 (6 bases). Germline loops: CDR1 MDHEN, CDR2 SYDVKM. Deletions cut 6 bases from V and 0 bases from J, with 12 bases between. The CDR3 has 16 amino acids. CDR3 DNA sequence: TGTGCCAGCAGCCAACAGGGAAACTCCTATAATTCACCCCTCCACTTT. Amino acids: CASSQQGNSYNSPLHF. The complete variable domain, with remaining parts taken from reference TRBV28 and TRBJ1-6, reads DVKVTQSSRYLVKRTGEKVFLECVQDMDHENMFWYRQDPGLGLRLIYFSYDVKMKEKGDIPEGYSVSREKKERFSLILESASTNQTSMYLCASSQQGNSYNSPLHFGNGTRLTVT.

The CDR3 is CASSPKGDNAYYGYTF. DNA of the CDR3: TGTGCCAGCAGCCCCAAGGGGGACAACGCCTACTATGGCTACACCTTC. The gene calls are TRBV7-9 and TRBJ1-2; D is perhaps TRBD1 (6 bases). Trimming left V 5 bases short and J 3 bases short, with 19 bases between. The CDR3 spans 16 residues. The germline V gene has CDR1 SEHNR and CDR2 FQNEAQ (reference sequence).

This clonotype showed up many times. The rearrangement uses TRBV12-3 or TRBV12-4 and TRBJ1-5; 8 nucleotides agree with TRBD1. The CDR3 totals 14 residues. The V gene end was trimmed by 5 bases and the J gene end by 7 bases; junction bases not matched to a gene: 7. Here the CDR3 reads CASSVTGAGQPQHF. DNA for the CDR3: TGTGCCAGCAGTGTGACAGGGGCTGGGCAGCCCCAGCATTTT.

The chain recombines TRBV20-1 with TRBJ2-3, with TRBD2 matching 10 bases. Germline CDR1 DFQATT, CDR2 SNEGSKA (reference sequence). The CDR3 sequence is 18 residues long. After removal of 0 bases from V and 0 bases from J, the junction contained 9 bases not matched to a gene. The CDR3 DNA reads TGCAGTGCTAGAGATATGGCTAGCGGGGGTTCTAGCACAGATACGCAGTATTTT. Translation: CSARDMASGGSSTDTQYF.

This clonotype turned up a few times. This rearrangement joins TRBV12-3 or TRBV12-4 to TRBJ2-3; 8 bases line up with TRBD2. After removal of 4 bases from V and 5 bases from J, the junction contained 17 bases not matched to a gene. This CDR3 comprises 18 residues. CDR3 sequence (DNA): TGTGCCAGCAGTTCCGCCGGGGGGGCTCGGGTGGTCGGAGATACGCAGTATTTT. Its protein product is CASSSAGGARVVGDTQYF.

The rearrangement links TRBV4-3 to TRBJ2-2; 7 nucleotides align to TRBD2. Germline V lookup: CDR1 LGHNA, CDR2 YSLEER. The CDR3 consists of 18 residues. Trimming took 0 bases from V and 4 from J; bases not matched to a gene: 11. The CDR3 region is CASSQDSSGALFTGELFF. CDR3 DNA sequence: TGCGCCAGCAGCCAAGATTCAAGCGGGGCACTTTTCACCGGGGAGCTGTTTTTT.

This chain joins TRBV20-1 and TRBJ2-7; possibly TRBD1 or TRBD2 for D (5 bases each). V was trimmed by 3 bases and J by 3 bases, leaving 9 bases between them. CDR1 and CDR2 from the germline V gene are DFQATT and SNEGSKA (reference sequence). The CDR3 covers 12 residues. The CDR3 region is CSARGTDYEQYF. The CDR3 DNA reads TGCAGTGCTAGGGGGACGGACTACGAGCAGTACTTC.

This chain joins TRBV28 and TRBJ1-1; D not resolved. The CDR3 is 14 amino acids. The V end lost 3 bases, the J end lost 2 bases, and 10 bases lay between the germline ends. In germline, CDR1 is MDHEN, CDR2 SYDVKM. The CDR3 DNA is TGTGCCAGCAGTTTTTTTTCCTATAACACTGAAGCTTTCTTT. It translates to CASSFFSYNTEAFF.

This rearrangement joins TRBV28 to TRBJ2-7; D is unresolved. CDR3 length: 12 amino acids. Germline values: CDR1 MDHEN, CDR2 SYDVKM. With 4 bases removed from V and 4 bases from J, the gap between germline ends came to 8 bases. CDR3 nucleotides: TGTGCCAGCAGTTCTGACATTTACGAGCAGTACTTC. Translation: CASSSDIYEQYF. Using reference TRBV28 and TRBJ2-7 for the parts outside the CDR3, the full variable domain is DVKVTQSSRYLVKRTGEKVFLECVQDMDHENMFWYRQDPGLGLRLIYFSYDVKMKEKGDIPEGYSVSREKKERFSLILESASTNQTSMYLCASSSDIYEQYFGPGTRLTVT.

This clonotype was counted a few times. CDR3 DNA: TGTGCCAGCAGCCGGGACCCTGAGGAAAAACTGTTTTTT. It encodes CASSRDPEEKLFF. The chain is built from TRBV5-6 and TRBJ1-4; TRBD1 might be the D (5 bases). Trimming took 4 bases from V and 8 from J, leaving 12 bases between them. Germline CDR1 and CDR2: SGHDT and YYEEEE. The CDR3 is made up of 13 amino acids.